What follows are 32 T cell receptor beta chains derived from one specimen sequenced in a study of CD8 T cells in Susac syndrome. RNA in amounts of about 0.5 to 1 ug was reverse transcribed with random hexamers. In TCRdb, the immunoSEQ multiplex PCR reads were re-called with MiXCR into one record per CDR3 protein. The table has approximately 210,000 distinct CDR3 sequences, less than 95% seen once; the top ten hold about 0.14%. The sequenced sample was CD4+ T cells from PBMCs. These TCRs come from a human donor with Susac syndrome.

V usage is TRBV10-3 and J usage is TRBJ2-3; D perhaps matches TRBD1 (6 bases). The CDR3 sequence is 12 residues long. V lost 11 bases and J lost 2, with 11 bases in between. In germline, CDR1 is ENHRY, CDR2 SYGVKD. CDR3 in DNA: TGTGCCTCACAGGGATCCACAGATACGCAGTATTTT. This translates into CASQGSTDTQYF.

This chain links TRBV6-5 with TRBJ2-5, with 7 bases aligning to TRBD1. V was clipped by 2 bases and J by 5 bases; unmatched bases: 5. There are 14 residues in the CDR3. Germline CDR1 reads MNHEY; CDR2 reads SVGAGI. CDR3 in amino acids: CASSYRDRWETQYF. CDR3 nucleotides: TGTGCCAGCAGTTACCGGGACAGATGGGAGACCCAGTACTTC.

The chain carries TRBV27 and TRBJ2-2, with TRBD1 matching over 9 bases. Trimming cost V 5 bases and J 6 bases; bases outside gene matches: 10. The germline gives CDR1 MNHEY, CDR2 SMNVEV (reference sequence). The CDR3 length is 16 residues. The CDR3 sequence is CASSTAGTGPSGELFF. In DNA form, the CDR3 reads TGTGCCAGCAGTACCGCCGGGACAGGGCCTTCCGGGGAGCTGTTTTTT.

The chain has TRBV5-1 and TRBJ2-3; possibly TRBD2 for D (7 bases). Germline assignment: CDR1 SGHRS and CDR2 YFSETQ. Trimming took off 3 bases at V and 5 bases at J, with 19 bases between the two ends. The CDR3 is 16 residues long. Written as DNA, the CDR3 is TGCGCCAGCAGCTCAGAGGCGCCGGGGGGCCTAGATACGCAGTATTTT. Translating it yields CASSSEAPGGLDTQYF.

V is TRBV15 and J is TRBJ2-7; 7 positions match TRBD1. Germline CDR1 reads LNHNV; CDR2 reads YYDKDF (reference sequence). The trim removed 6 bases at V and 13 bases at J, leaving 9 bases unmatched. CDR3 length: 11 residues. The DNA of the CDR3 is TGTGCCACCAGAGAACAGGGGTCTGAATACTTC. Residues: CATREQGSEYF.

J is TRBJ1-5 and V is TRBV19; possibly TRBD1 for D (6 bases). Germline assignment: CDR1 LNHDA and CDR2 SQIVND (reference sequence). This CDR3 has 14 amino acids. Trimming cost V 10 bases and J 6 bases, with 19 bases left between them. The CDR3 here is CATRRGPGGQPQHF. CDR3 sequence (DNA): TGTGCCACCAGGCGGGGGCCGGGTGGTCAGCCCCAGCATTTT.

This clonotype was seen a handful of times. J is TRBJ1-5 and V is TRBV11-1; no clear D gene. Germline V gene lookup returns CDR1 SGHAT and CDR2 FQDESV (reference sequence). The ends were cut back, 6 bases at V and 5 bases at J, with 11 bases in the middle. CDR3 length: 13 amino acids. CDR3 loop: CASRGPGDQPQHF. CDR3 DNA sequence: TGTGCCAGCAGAGGACCTGGAGATCAGCCCCAGCATTTT. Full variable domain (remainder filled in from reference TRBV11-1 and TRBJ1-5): EAEVAQSPRYKITEKSQAVAFWCDPISGHATLYWYRQILGQGPELLVQFQDESVVDDSQLPKDRFSAERLKGVDSTLKIQPAELGDSAMYLCASRGPGDQPQHFGDGTRLSIL.

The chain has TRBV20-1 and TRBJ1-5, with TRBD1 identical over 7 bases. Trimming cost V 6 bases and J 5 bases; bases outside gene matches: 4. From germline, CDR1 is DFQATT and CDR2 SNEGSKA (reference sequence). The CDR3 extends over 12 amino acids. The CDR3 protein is CSAWDRHQPQHF. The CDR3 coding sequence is TGCAGTGCCTGGGACAGACATCAGCCCCAGCATTTT.

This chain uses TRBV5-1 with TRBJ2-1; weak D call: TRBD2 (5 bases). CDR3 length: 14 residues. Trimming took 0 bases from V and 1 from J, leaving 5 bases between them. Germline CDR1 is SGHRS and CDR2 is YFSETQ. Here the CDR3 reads CASSLGESYNEQFF. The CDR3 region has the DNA TGCGCCAGCAGCTTGGGGGAGTCCTACAATGAGCAGTTCTTC.

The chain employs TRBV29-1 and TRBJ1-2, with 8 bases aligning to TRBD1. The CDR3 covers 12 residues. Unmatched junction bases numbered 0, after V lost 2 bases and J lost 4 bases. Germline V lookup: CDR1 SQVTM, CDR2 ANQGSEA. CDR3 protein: CSVETGGYGYTF. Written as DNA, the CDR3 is TGCAGCGTTGAAACAGGGGGCTATGGCTACACCTTC.

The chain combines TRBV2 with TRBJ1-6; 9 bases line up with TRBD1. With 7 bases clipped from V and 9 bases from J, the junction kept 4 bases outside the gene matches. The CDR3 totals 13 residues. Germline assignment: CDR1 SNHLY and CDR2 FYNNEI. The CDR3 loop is CASTRQGGSPLHF. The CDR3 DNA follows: TGTGCCAGCACCCGACAGGGGGGTTCACCCCTCCACTTT.

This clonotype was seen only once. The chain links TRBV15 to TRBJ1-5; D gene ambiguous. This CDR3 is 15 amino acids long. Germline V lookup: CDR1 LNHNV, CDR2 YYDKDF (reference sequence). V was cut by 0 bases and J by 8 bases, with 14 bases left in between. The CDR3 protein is CATSRDFHSREPQHF. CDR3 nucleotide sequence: TGTGCCACCAGCAGAGATTTCCACAGCCGGGAGCCCCAGCATTTT.

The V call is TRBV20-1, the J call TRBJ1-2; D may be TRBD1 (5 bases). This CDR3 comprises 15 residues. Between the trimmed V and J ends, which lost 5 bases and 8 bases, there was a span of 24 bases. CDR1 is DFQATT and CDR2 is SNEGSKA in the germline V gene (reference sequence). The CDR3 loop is CSASPPSSGVEGYTF. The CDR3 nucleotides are TGCAGTGCTTCGCCCCCGAGCTCGGGGGTTGAGGGCTACACCTTC.

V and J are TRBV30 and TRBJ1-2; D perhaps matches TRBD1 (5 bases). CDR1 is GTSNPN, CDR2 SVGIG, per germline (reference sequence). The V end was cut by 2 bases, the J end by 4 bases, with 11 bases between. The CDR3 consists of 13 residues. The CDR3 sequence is CAWSPGPVYGYTF. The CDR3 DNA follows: TGTGCCTGGAGTCCGGGACCGGTCTATGGCTACACCTTC. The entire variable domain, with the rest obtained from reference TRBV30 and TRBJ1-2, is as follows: SQTIHQWPATLVQPVGSPLSLECTVEGTSNPNLYWYRQAAGRGLQLLFYSVGIGQISSEVPQNLSASRPQDRQFILSSKKLLLSDSGFYLCAWSPGPVYGYTFGSGTRLTVV.

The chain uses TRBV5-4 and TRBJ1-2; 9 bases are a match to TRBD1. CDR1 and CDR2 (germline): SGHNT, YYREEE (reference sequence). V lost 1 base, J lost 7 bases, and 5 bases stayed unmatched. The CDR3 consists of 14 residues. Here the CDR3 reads CASSLSGTGSGYTF. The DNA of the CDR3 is TGTGCCAGCAGCTTGTCCGGGACAGGGTCTGGCTACACCTTC.

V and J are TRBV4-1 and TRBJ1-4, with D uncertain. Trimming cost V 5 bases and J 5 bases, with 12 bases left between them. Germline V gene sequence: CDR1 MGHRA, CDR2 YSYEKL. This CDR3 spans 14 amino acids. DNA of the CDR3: TGCGCCAGCAGCTGGGGTGTTTCAAATGAAAAACTGTTTTTT. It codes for CASSWGVSNEKLFF.

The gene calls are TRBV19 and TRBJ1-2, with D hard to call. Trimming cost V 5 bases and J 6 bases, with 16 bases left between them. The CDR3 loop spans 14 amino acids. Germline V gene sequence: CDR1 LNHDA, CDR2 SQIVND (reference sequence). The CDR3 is CASSSYPQTHGYTF. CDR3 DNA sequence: TGTGCCAGTAGTTCCTACCCACAGACCCATGGCTACACCTTC. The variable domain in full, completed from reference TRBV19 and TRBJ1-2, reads DGGITQSPKYLFRKEGQNVTLSCEQNLNHDAMYWYRQDPGQGLRLIYYSQIVNDFQKGDIAEGYSVSREKKESFPLTVTSAQKNPTAFYLCASSSYPQTHGYTFGSGTRLTVV.

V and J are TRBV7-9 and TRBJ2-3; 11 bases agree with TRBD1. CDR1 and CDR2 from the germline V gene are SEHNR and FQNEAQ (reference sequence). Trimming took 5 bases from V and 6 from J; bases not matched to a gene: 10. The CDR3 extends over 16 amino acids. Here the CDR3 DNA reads TGTGCCAGCAGCGCGTTCCGGGACAGGGGGGACGATACGCAGTATTTT. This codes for CASSAFRDRGDDTQYF.

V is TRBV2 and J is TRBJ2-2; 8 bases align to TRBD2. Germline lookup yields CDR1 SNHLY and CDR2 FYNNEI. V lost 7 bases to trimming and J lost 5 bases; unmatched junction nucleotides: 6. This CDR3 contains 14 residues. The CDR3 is CASIGGASTGELFF. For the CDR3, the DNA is TGTGCCAGCATCGGGGGGGCCAGTACCGGGGAGCTGTTTTTT.

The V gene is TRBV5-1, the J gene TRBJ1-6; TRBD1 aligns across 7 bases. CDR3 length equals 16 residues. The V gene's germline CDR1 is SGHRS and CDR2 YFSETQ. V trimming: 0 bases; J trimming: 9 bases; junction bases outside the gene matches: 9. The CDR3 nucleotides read TGCGCCAGCAGCTTGGCCATACAGGGGAGCTCTTCACCCCTCCACTTT. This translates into CASSLAIQGSSSPLHF.

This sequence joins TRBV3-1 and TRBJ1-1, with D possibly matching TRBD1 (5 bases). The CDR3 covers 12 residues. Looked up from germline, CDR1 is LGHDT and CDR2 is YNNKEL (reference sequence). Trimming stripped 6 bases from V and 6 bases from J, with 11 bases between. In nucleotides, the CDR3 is TGTGCCAGCAGGCCCGTGGGGGCTGAAGCTTTCTTT. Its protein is CASRPVGAEAFF.

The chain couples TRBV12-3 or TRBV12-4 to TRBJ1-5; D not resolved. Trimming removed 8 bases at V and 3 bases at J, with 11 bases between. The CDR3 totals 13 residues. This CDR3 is CASWTGFNQPQHF. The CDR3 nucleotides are TGTGCCAGCTGGACGGGATTCAATCAGCCCCAGCATTTT.

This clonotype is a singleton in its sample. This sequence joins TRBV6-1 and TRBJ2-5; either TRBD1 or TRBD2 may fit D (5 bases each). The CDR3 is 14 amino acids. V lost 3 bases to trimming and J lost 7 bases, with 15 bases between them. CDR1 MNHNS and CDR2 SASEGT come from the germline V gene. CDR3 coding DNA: TGTGCCAGCAGTGAGGGACCCTCTCAGGGGACCCAGTACTTC. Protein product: CASSEGPSQGTQYF.

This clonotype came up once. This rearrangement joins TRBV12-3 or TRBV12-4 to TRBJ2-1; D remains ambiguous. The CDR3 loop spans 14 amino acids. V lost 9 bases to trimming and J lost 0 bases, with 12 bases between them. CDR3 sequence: CASRPTGSYNEQFF. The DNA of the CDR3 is TGTGCCAGTAGACCTACGGGCTCCTACAATGAGCAGTTCTTC.

The CDR3 DNA follows: TGTGCCAGCAGCCCCCACAGCTCTGGGGCCAACGTCCTGACTTTC. Protein product: CASSPHSSGANVLTF. The V and J genes are TRBV7-2 and TRBJ2-6; D call uncertain. Trimming stripped 5 bases from V and 0 bases from J, with 8 bases between. Germline lookup yields CDR1 SGHTA and CDR2 FQGNSA. The CDR3 contains 15 residues.

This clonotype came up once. As DNA, the CDR3 is TGCAGTGCTAGAGAACCGGGGGGAGGGACCGGGGAGCTGTTTTTT. Translated, it gives CSAREPGGGTGELFF. The J gene is TRBJ2-2, the V gene TRBV20-1; 7 bases align to TRBD2. V lost 0 bases and J lost 5; bases outside the gene matches: 6. Germline values: CDR1 DFQATT, CDR2 SNEGSKA (reference sequence). This CDR3 comprises 15 residues.

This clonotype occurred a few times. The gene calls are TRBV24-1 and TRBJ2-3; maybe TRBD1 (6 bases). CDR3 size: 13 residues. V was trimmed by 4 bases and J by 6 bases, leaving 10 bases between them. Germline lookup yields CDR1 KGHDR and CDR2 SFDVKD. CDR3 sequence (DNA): TGTGCCACCAGTGAAGCAGGGGTCGATACGCAGTATTTT. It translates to CATSEAGVDTQYF.

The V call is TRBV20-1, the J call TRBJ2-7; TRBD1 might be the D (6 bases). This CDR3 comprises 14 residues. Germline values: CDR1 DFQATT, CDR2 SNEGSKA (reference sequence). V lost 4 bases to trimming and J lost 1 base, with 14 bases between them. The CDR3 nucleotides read TGCAGTGCTACGCAATCCAGGGGTTCCTACGAGCAGTACTTC. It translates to CSATQSRGSYEQYF.

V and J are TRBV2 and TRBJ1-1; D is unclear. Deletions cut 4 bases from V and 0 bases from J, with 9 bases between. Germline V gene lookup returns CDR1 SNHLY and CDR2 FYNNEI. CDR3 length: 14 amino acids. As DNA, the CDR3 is TGTGCCAGCAGTGGTAGCCCCATGAACACTGAAGCTTTCTTT. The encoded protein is CASSGSPMNTEAFF.

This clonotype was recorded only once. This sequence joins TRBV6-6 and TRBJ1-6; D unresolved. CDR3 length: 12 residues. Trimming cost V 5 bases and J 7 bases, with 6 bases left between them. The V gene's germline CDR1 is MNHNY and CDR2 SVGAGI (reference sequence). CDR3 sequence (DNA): TGTGCCAGCAGTAGGGAAAATTCACCCCTCCACTTT. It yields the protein CASSRENSPLHF.

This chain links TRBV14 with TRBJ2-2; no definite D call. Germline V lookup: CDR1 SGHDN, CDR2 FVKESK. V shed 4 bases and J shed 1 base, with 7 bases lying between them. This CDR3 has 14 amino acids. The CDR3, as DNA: TGTGCCAGCAGCCGTCTCCAGAACACCGGGGAGCTGTTTTTT. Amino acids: CASSRLQNTGELFF.

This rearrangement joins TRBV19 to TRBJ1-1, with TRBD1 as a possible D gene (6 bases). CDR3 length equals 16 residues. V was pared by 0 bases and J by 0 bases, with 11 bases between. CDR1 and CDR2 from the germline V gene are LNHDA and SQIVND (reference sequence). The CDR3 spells CASSIDPGAMNTEAFF. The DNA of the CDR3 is TGTGCCAGTAGTATAGACCCGGGGGCCATGAACACTGAAGCTTTCTTT.